Below, 28 T cell receptor beta chains from the same sample are listed, as sequenced in a study of blood T cell repertoires in COVID-19. Measured with immunoSEQ multiplex PCR; TCRdb has only the in-frame clones, and not every one. The sample includes 250,000 to 300,000 clones, 80% to 90% of them seen just once. Sequencing was done on a sample of peripheral blood. These receptors all stem from a woman aged 50 to 60 with COVID-19, enrolled during active disease.

The chain is built from TRBV27 and TRBJ1-6; possibly TRBD1 for D (6 bases). From germline, CDR1 is MNHEY and CDR2 SMNVEV (reference sequence). Trimming removed 6 bases from V and 5 bases from J, with 11 bases in between. This CDR3 has 14 amino acids. The CDR3 DNA reads as TGTGCCAGCAGCACGGACAGAAATAATTCACCCCTCCACTTT. It specifies CASSTDRNNSPLHF.

The chain uses TRBV5-6 and TRBJ1-6, with no clear D. Germline V gives CDR1 SGHDT, CDR2 YYEEEE. The CDR3 spans 14 residues. The V end lost 0 bases, the J end lost 10 bases, and 11 bases lay between the germline ends. The DNA for the CDR3 is TGTGCCAGCAGCTTGGATACCCCAGTATCACCCCTCCACTTT. Protein product: CASSLDTPVSPLHF.

V and J are TRBV29-1 and TRBJ2-7; 11 bases agree with TRBD1. The V segment lost 3 bases and the J segment 6 bases; nucleotides outside the gene matches: 7. Germline values: CDR1 SQVTM, CDR2 ANQGSEA. The CDR3 loop spans 14 amino acids. The CDR3 loop is CSVEIGQGAREQYF. The CDR3 coding sequence is TGCAGCGTTGAGATTGGACAGGGGGCGCGCGAGCAGTACTTC.

The chain is built from TRBV6-5 and TRBJ2-7; 8 bases are a match to TRBD1. The CDR3 is 14 residues long. CDR1 and CDR2 (germline): MNHEY, SVGAGI. The J segment lost 2 bases and the V segment lost 7 bases, leaving 7 bases of the junction unmatched. CDR3 in amino acids: CASTEPGGTYEQYF. The CDR3 DNA reads as TGTGCCAGCACCGAGCCAGGGGGCACCTACGAGCAGTACTTC.

This clone was seen just once. The CDR3 loop is CASSLGQGVVRAFF. CDR3 nucleotide sequence: TGCGCCAGCAGCCTGGGACAGGGGGTCGTTCGCGCTTTCTTT. This chain links TRBV5-1 with TRBJ1-1; 11 nucleotides align to TRBD1. Germline V gene lookup returns CDR1 SGHRS and CDR2 YFSETQ. The CDR3 runs to 14 residues. Trimming took 4 bases from V and 11 from J; bases not matched to a gene: 10. Combining the CDR3 with reference TRBV5-1 and TRBJ1-1 gives the whole variable domain KAGVTQTPRYLIKTRGQQVTLSCSPISGHRSVSWYQQTPGQGLQFLFEYFSETQRNKGNFPGRFSGRQFSNSRSEMNVSTLELGDSALYLCASSLGQGVVRAFFGQGTRLTVV.

V usage is TRBV3-1 (or the pseudogene TRBV3-2) and J usage is TRBJ2-7, with D possibly being TRBD2 (5 bases). The CDR3 is made up of 16 amino acids. CDR1 and CDR2 (germline): LGHDT, YNNKEL (reference sequence). With 2 bases removed from V and 0 bases from J, the gap between germline ends came to 14 bases. CDR3 DNA: TGTGCCAGCAGCCAATGGCATCGAGGGAGCTCCTACGAGCAGTACTTC. Protein sequence: CASSQWHRGSSYEQYF.

The chain combines TRBV4-1 with TRBJ2-5; 8 bases are a match to TRBD1. Trimming at V came to 2 bases and at J to 4 bases, leaving 3 bases not matched to a gene. This CDR3 has 14 residues. In germline, CDR1 is MGHRA, CDR2 YSYEKL. The CDR3 sequence is CASSQLGQGETQYF. DNA of the CDR3: TGCGCCAGCAGCCAATTAGGACAGGGAGAGACCCAGTACTTC.

The rearrangement joins TRBV29-1 to TRBJ2-7, with a tentative D call TRBD2 (5 bases). The CDR3 length is 15 residues. Trimming pared 0 bases from V and 6 bases from J, leaving 18 bases between. Germline CDR1 reads SQVTM; CDR2 reads ANQGSEA. The CDR3 coding sequence is TGCAGCGTTGAAGATAAGGGCGGCGGGTGGGGCGAGCAGTACTTC. It specifies CSVEDKGGGWGEQYF.

The rearrangement joins TRBV10-3 to TRBJ1-4; D is unresolved. The V end was cut by 6 bases, the J end by 4 bases, with 9 bases between. Looked up from germline, CDR1 is ENHRY and CDR2 is SYGVKD. CDR3 length: 13 residues. CDR3 DNA sequence: TGTGCCATCAGACAGTCAATTAATGAAAAACTGTTTTTT. Encoded protein: CAIRQSINEKLFF.

The chain links TRBV5-4 to TRBJ1-1, with unresolved D. V was shortened by 1 base and J by 3 bases, with 7 bases between the two germline ends. Germline V gene sequence: CDR1 SGHNT, CDR2 YYREEE (reference sequence). This CDR3 has 13 amino acids. The CDR3 loop is CASSLWAYTEAFF. The CDR3 nucleotides are TGTGCCAGCAGCTTGTGGGCTTACACTGAAGCTTTCTTT.

The chain is built from TRBV30 and TRBJ1-2, with D perhaps TRBD1 (5 bases). Germline CDR1 reads GTSNPN; CDR2 reads SVGIG (reference sequence). The V gene lost 3 bases and the J gene lost 8 bases, with 16 bases spanning the gap. CDR3 length: 13 residues. The CDR3, as DNA: TGTGCCTGGAGCGAAAGGACATATGGGGGCTACACCTTC. Its protein product is CAWSERTYGGYTF. Full variable domain (outside the CDR3, taken from reference TRBV30 and TRBJ1-2): SQTIHQWPATLVQPVGSPLSLECTVEGTSNPNLYWYRQAAGRGLQLLFYSVGIGQISSEVPQNLSASRPQDRQFILSSKKLLLSDSGFYLCAWSERTYGGYTFGSGTRLTVV.

The chain joins TRBV4-2 to TRBJ1-4; D possibly corresponds to TRBD1 (5 bases). CDR3 length: 16 residues. Germline CDR1 is LGHNA and CDR2 is YNFKEQ. V dropped 4 bases and J dropped 5 bases, with 17 bases sitting between them. DNA for the CDR3: TGTGCCAGCAGCCTAAACCCCCCCGGGGGAAATGAAAAACTGTTTTTT. Translated, it gives CASSLNPPGGNEKLFF.

There are a few counts of this clone. This chain joins TRBV29-1 and TRBJ2-1, with no clear D. Germline values: CDR1 SQVTM, CDR2 ANQGSEA. Between the trimmed V and J ends, which lost 6 bases and 5 bases, there was a span of 8 bases. The CDR3 has 11 residues. The CDR3 coding sequence is TGCAGCGTGGAAATCAACAATGAGCAGTTCTTC. This translates into CSVEINNEQFF.

The CDR3: CASSETTVNTEAFF. The CDR3 nucleotides read TGTGCCAGCAGTGAAACGACAGTGAACACTGAAGCTTTCTTT. The chain has TRBV2 and TRBJ1-1; D is possibly TRBD1 (5 bases). The CDR3 has 14 residues. Trimming left V 2 bases short and J 0 bases short, with 7 bases between. In germline, CDR1 is SNHLY, CDR2 FYNNEI.

This chain uses TRBV21-1 with TRBJ1-3; the DNA was not used to check the table's D call, TRBD1. TRBV21-1 is given as a pseudogene. The CDR3 totals 15 residues. This CDR3 reads CASSVRTEEENTIYF. CDR3 in DNA: TGTGCCAGCAGCGTCCGGACAGAAGAGGAAAACACCATATATTTT.

The chain carries TRBV3-1 (or the pseudogene TRBV3-2) and TRBJ1-6, with D uncertain. Deletions cut 7 bases from V and 0 bases from J, with 10 bases between. CDR1 is LGHDT, CDR2 YNNKEL, per germline (reference sequence). The CDR3 consists of 15 residues. The CDR3 reads CASKRSSSYNSPLHF. CDR3 DNA sequence: TGTGCCAGCAAGAGGAGTAGCTCCTATAATTCACCCCTCCACTTT.

V usage is TRBV2 and J usage is TRBJ2-7; 10 bases fit TRBD1. This CDR3 contains 15 residues. The germline V gene encodes CDR1 SNHLY and CDR2 FYNNEI. Unmatched junction bases numbered 6, after V lost 6 bases and J lost 1 base. CDR3 nucleotide sequence: TGTGCCAGCAGGTCGGGACAGGGGATATCCTACGAGCAGTACTTC. Protein sequence: CASRSGQGISYEQYF.

The V gene is TRBV12-3 or TRBV12-4, the J gene TRBJ2-1; a possible D gene is TRBD1 (6 bases). Trimming shortened V by 6 bases and J by 7 bases, and 13 bases separated the two germline ends. The CDR3 is made up of 13 amino acids. CDR3 nucleotides: TGTGCCAGCAGATACCAACAGGGTAATGAGCAGTTCTTC. This sequence encodes CASRYQQGNEQFF.

V usage is TRBV7-9 and J usage is TRBJ1-3; D is undetermined. Per germline, CDR1 SEHNR and CDR2 FQNEAQ (reference sequence). The CDR3 totals 15 residues. V was shortened by 0 bases and J by 2 bases, with 8 bases between the two germline ends. This chain's CDR3 is CASSLARGTGNTIYF. In DNA, the CDR3 is TGTGCCAGCAGCTTAGCGCGAGGTACTGGAAACACCATATATTTT.

This clone appeared a single time. Other nucleotide sequences from this sample produce the same CDR3. This rearrangement joins TRBV5-6 to TRBJ1-2; weak D call: TRBD1 (6 bases). This CDR3 has 13 amino acids. The germline V and J ends were trimmed by 4 bases and 4 bases, with 11 bases remaining between them. Germline V lookup: CDR1 SGHDT, CDR2 YYEEEE. The CDR3 here is CASSLQGTYGYTF. In DNA, the CDR3 is TGTGCCAGCAGCCTACAGGGAACCTATGGCTACACCTTC.

This chain connects TRBV6-5 to TRBJ1-1, with a weak D call TRBD1 (6 bases). This CDR3 comprises 12 residues. CDR1 is MNHEY, CDR2 SVGAGI, per germline. V was trimmed by 7 bases and J by 5 bases, leaving 11 bases between them. The CDR3 sequence is CASTQGWTEAFF. Here the CDR3 DNA reads TGTGCCAGCACCCAGGGGTGGACTGAAGCTTTCTTT.

This chain uses TRBV29-1 with TRBJ1-1; TRBD1 aligns across 7 bases. This CDR3 contains 12 residues. The V gene's germline CDR1 is SQVTM and CDR2 ANQGSEA. Trimming at V came to 5 bases and at J to 4 bases, leaving 4 bases not matched to a gene. Here the CDR3 DNA reads TGCAGCGTTAAGGGGGCGGTCACTGAAGCTTTCTTT. Its protein product is CSVKGAVTEAFF.

This clone has a single count. The chain carries TRBV11-1 and TRBJ1-5; D is possibly TRBD1 (5 bases). CDR3 size: 14 residues. V shed 5 bases and J shed 2 bases, with 10 bases lying between them. Germline CDR1 is SGHAT and CDR2 is FQDESV (reference sequence). The CDR3 region is CASSLGQGNQPQHF. In DNA form, the CDR3 reads TGTGCCAGCAGCCTGGGGCAAGGCAATCAGCCCCAGCATTTT.

The V gene is TRBV3-1 (or the pseudogene TRBV3-2), the J gene TRBJ1-4, with TRBD1 as a possible D gene (5 bases). Trimming shortened V by 1 base and J by 2 bases, and 20 bases separated the two germline ends. CDR3 length: 19 amino acids. Germline CDR1 reads LGHDT; CDR2 reads YNNKEL (reference sequence). CDR3 region: CASSQGAGPGMGTNEKLFF. The CDR3 DNA follows: TGTGCCAGCAGCCAAGGCGCGGGACCAGGGATGGGGACTAATGAAAAACTGTTTTTT.

This clone came up a few times. The chain carries TRBV6-6 and TRBJ1-6, with TRBD1 matching over 10 bases. Germline V gives CDR1 MNHNY, CDR2 SVGAGI (reference sequence). CDR3 length: 14 amino acids. J was trimmed by 8 bases and V by 4 bases; bases with no gene match: 2. CDR3 bases: TGTGCCAGCAGTTTCGGGACAGGGGATTCACCCCTCCACTTT. Translated: CASSFGTGDSPLHF.

This chain joins TRBV7-8 and TRBJ1-6; possible D gene TRBD1, 6 bases. CDR1 and CDR2 from the germline V gene are SGHVS and FQNEAQ. V was cut by 5 bases and J by 7 bases, with 12 bases left in between. The CDR3 contains 14 residues. Written as DNA, the CDR3 is TGTGCCAGCAGCCCACAGGGTTTGAATTCACCCCTCCACTTT. Amino acid sequence: CASSPQGLNSPLHF.

This clone was seen only a few times. The gene calls are TRBV27 and TRBJ2-1, with 8 bases matching TRBD2. The CDR3 runs 18 residues. The V gene end was trimmed by 5 bases and the J gene end by 4 bases; junction bases not matched to a gene: 16. From germline, CDR1 is MNHEY and CDR2 SMNVEV (reference sequence). CDR3 bases: TGTGCCAGCAGTCTCAAAGGGTTGGGGACTAGAGGGTACAATGAGCAGTTCTTC. As protein: CASSLKGLGTRGYNEQFF.

J is TRBJ1-2 and V is TRBV30, with 8 bases aligning to TRBD1. The CDR3 contains 13 residues. The germline CDR1 and CDR2 sequences are GTSNPN and SVGIG (reference sequence). V trimming: 4 bases; J trimming: 5 bases; junction bases outside the gene matches: 6. In nucleotides, the CDR3 is TGTGCCTGGAACCCACAGGGGGGGTATGGCTACACCTTC. Translation gives CAWNPQGGYGYTF.